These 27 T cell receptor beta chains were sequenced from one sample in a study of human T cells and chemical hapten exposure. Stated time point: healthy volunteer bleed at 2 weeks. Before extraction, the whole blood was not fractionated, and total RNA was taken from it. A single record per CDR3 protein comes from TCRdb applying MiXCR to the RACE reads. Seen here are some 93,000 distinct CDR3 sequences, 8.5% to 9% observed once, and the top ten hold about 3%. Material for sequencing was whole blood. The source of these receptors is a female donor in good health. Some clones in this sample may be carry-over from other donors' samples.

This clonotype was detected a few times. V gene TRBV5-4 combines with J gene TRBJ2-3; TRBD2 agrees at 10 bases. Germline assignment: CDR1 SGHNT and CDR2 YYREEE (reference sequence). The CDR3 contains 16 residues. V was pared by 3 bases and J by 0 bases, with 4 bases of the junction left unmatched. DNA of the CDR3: TGTGCCAGCAGCTCGACTAGCGGGCCAAGCACAGATACGCAGTATTTT. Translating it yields CASSSTSGPSTDTQYF.

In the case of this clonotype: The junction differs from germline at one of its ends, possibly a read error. The CDR3, as DNA: TGTGCCAGCAGCTTAGGACAGGGAGCTAACTATGACTACACCTTC. Protein sequence: CASSLGQGANYDYTF. The genes are TRBV7-2 and TRBJ1-2, with TRBD1 matching over 7 bases. CDR1 is SGHTA and CDR2 is FQGNSA in the germline V gene. The CDR3 totals 15 residues.

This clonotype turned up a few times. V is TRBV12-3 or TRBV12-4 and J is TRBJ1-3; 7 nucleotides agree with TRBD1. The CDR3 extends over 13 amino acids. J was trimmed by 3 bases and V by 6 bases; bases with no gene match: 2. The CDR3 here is CASRGGVGNTIYF. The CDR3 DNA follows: TGTGCCAGCAGAGGGGGCGTTGGAAACACCATATATTTT.

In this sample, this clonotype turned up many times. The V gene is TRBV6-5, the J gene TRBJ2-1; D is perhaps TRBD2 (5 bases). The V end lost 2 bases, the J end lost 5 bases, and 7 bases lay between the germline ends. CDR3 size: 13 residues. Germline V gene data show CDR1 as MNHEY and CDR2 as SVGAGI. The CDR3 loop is CASSYGLNNEQFF. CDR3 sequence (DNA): TGTGCCAGCAGTTACGGACTGAACAATGAGCAGTTCTTC.

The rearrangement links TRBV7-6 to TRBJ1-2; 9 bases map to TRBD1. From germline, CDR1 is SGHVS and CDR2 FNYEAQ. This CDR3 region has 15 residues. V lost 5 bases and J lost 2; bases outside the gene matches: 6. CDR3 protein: CASSADTGGNYGYTF. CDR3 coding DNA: TGTGCCAGCAGCGCCGACACAGGGGGCAACTATGGCTACACCTTC.

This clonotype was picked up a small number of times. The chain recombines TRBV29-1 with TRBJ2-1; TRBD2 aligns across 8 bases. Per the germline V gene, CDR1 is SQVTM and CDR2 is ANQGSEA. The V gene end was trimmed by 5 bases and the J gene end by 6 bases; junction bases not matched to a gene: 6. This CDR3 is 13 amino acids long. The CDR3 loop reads CSVSGRMGNEQFF. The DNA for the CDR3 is TGCAGCGTTAGCGGGAGAATGGGCAATGAGCAGTTCTTC.

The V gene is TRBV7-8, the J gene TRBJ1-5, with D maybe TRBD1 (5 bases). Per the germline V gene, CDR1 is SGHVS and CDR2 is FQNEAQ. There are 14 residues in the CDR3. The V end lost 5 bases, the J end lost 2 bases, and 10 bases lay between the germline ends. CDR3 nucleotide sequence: TGTGCCAGCAGCCCCCCGGGGGGCAATCAGCCCCAGCATTTT. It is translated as CASSPPGGNQPQHF.

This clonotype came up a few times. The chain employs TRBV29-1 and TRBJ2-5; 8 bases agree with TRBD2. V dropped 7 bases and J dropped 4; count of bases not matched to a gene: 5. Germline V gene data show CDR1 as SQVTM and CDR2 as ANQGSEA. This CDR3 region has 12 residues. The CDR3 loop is CSATSGSETQYF. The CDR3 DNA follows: TGCAGCGCCACTAGCGGCTCAGAGACCCAGTACTTC.

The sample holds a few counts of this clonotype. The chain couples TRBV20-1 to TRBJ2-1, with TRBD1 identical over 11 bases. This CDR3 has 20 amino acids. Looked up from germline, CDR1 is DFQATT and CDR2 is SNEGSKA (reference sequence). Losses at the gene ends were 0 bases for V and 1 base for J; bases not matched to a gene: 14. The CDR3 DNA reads TGCAGTGCTAGAGAGGGGACAGGGGGGCCTACTAGCGGATCCTACAATGAGCAGTTCTTC. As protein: CSAREGTGGPTSGSYNEQFF.

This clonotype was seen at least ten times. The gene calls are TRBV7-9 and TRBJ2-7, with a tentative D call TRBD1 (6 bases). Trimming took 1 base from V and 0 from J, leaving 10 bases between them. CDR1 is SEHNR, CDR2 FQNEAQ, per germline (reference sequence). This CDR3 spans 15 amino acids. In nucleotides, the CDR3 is TGTGCCAGCAGCTTAGTTACAGGGAGCTCCTACGAGCAGTACTTC. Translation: CASSLVTGSSYEQYF.

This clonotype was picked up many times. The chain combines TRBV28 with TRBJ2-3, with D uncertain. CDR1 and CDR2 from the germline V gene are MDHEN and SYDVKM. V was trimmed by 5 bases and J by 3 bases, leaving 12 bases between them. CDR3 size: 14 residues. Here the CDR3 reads CASSLGSKTDTQYF. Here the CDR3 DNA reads TGTGCCAGCAGTCTCGGAAGTAAAACAGATACGCAGTATTTT.

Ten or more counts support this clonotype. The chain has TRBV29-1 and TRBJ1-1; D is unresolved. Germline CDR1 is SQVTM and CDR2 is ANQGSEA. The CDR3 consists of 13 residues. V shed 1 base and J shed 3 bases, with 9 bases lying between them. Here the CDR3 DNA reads TGCAGCGTTGAAGCTACCAGATACACTGAAGCTTTCTTT. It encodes CSVEATRYTEAFF. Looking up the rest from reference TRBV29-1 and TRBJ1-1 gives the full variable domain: SAVISQKPSRDICQRGTSLTIQCQVDSQVTMMFWYRQQPGQSLTLIATANQGSEATYESGFVIDKFPISRPNLTFSTLTVSNMSPEDSSIYLCSVEATRYTEAFFGQGTRLTVV.

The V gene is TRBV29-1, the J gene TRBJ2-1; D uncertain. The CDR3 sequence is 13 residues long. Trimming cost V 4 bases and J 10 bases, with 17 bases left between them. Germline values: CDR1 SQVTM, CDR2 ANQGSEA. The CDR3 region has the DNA TGCAGCGTTGTGTGGCGTGTGGGAACCGAGCAGTTCTTC. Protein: CSVVWRVGTEQFF.

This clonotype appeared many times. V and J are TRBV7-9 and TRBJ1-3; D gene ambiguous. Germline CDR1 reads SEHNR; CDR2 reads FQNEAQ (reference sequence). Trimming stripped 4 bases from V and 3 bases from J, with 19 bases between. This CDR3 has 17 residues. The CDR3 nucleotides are TGTGCCAGCAGCTCTAGCCGCCTTCGGGGAAATGGAAACACCATATATTTT. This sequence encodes CASSSSRLRGNGNTIYF.

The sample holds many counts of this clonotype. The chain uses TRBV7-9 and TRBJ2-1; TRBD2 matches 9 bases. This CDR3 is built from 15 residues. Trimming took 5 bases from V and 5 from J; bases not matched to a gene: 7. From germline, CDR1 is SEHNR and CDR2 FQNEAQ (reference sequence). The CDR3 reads CASSHKTSGHNEQFF. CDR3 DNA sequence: TGTGCCAGCAGCCACAAGACTAGCGGCCACAATGAGCAGTTCTTC.

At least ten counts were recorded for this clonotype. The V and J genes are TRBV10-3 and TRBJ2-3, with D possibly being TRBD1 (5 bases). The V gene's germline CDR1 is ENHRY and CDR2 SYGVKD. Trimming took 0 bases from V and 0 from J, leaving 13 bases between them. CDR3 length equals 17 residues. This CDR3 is CAISESGVTASTDTQYF. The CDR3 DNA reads TGTGCCATCAGTGAGTCCGGAGTGACAGCTAGCACAGATACGCAGTATTTT.

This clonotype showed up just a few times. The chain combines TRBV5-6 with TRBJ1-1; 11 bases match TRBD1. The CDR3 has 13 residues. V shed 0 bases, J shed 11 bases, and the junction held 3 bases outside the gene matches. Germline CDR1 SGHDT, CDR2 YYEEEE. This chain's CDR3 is CASSLGTGGTAFF. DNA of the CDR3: TGTGCCAGCAGCTTGGGGACAGGGGGCACGGCTTTCTTT.

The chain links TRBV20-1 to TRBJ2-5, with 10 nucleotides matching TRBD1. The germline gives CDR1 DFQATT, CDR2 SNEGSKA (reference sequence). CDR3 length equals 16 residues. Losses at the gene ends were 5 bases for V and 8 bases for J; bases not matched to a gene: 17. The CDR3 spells CSASRRTGGKIVTQYF. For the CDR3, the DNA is TGCAGTGCTTCCCGTCGGACAGGGGGGAAAATAGTAACCCAGTACTTC.

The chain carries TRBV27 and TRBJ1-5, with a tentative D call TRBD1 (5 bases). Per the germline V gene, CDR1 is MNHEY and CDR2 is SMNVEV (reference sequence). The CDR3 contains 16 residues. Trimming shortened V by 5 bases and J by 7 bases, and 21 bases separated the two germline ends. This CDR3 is CASSPEGSGSGQPQHF. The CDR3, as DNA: TGTGCCAGCAGTCCCGAGGGATCAGGGAGCGGGCAGCCCCAGCATTTT.

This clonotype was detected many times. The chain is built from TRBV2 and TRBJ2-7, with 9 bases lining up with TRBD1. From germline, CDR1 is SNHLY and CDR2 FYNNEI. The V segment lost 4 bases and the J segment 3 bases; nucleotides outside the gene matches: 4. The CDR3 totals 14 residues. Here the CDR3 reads CASSAGQGNYEQYF. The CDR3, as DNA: TGTGCCAGCAGTGCGGGACAGGGCAACTACGAGCAGTACTTC. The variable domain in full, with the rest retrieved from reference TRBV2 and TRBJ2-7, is EPEVTQTPSHQVTQMGQEVILRCVPISNHLYFYWYRQILGQKVEFLVSFYNNEISEKSEIFDDQFSVERPDGSNFTLKIRSTKLEDSAMYFCASSAGQGNYEQYFGPGTRLTVT.

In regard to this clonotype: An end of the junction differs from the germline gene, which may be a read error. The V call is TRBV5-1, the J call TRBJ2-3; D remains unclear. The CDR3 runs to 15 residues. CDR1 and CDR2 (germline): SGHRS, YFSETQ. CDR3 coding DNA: TGCACCAGCAGCTCCATCCAATCTAGCACAGATACGCAGTATTTT. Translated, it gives CTSSSIQSSTDTQYF.

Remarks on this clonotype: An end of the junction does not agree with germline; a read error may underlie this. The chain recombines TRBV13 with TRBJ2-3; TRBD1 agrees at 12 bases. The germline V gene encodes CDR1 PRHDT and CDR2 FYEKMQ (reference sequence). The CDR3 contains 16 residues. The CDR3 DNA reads TGTGCCAACAGCCCATGGGGACAGGGGGCAGCAGATACGCAGTATTTT. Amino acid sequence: CANSPWGQGAADTQYF.

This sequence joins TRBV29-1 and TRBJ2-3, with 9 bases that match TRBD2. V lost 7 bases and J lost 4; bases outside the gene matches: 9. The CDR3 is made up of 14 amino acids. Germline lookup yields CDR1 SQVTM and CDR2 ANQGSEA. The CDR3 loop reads CSARGTSLPDTQYF. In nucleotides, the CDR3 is TGCAGCGCTCGTGGGACTAGCCTCCCAGATACGCAGTATTTT.

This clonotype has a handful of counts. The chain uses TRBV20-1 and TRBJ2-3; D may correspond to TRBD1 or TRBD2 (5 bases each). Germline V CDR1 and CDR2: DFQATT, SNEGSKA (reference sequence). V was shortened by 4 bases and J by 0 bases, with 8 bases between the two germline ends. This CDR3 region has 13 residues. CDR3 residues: CSANGASTDTQYF. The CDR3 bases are TGCAGTGCTAACGGGGCAAGCACAGATACGCAGTATTTT.

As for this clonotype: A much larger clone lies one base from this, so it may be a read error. The CDR3 DNA follows: TGTGCCATCAGTGAGTCGATCGGGACTAGCGGGAGCTACAATGAGCAGTTCTTC. Encoded protein: CAISESIGTSGSYNEQFF. The chain carries TRBV10-3 and TRBJ2-1, with 14 bases aligning to TRBD2. The CDR3 is 18 amino acids. After removal of 0 bases from V and 3 bases from J, the junction contained 4 bases not matched to a gene. In germline, CDR1 is ENHRY, CDR2 SYGVKD.

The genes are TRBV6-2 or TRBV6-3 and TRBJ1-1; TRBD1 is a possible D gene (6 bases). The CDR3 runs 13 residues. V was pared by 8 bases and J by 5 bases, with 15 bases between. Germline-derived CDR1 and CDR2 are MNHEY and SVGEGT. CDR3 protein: CASVTGGQTEAFF. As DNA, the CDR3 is TGTGCCAGCGTTACTGGGGGGCAGACTGAAGCTTTCTTT.

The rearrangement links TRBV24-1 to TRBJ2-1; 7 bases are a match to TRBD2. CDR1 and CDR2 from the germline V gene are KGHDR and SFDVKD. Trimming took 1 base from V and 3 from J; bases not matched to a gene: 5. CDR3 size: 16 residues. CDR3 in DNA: TGTGCCACCAGTGATTTTAGGGGAGGGCACTACAATGAGCAGTTCTTC. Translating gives CATSDFRGGHYNEQFF.